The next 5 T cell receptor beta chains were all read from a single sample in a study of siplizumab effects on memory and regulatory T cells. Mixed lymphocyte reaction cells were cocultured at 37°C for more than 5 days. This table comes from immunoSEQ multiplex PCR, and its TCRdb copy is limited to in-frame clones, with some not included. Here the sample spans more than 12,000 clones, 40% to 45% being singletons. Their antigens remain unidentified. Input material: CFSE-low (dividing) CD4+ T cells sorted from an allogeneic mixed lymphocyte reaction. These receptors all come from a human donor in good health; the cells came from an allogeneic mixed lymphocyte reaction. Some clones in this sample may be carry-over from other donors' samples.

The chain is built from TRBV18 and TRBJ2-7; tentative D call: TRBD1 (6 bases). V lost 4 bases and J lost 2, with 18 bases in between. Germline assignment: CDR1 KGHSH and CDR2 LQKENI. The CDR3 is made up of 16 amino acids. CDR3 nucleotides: TGTGCCAGCTCACAACTACAGGGCCGAAGAACCTACGAGCAGTACTTC. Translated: CASSQLQGRRTYEQYF.

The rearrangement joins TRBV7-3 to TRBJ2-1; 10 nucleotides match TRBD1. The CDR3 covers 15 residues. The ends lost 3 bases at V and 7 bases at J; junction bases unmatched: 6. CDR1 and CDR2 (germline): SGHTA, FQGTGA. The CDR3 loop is CASSFAGTGVNEQFF. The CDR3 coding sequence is TGTGCCAGCAGCTTCGCCGGGACAGGGGTAAATGAGCAGTTCTTC.

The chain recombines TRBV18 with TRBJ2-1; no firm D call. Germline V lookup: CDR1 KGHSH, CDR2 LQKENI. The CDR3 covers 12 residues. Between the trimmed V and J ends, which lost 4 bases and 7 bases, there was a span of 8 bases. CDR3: CASSRDSNEQFF. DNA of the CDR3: TGTGCCAGCTCACGCGACTCTAATGAGCAGTTCTTC.

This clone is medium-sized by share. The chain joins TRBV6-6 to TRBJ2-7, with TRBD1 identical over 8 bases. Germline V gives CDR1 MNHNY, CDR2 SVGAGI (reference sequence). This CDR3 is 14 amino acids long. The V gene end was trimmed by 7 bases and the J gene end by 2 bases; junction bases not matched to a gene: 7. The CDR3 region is CASIHGQGTYEQYF. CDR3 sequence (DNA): TGTGCCAGCATCCACGGACAGGGTACCTACGAGCAGTACTTC.

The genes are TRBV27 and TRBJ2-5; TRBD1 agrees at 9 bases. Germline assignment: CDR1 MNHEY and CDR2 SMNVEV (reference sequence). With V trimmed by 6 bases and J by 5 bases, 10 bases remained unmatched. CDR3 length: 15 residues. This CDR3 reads CASRRPGQGLETQYF. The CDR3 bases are TGTGCCAGCAGGCGACCGGGACAGGGTCTGGAGACCCAGTACTTC.